This T cell receptor beta chain was sequenced in a study of cytomegalovirus exposure and HLA in healthy donors. Between the trimmed V and J ends, which lost 4 bases and 0 bases, there was a span of 13 bases. The length of the CDR3 is 16 residues. Germline lookup yields CDR1 LNHDA and CDR2 SQIVND (reference sequence). Whole-study results and caveats: Several of the most significant clusters appeared linked to common viral pathogens, based on a later analysis.

As for this clone: Antigen specificity is unknown.

PCR amplification relied on 60 Vbeta primers (plus 13 Jbeta primers). Assay used: immunoSEQ multiplex PCR; TCRdb lists only in-frame clones, some missing. This sample yields about 110,000 clones, of which more than 60% are seen a single time; approximately 5.6% belongs to the top ten. This sequence joins TRBV19 and TRBJ2-1; D call uncertain. The sequencing sample was made of PBMCs. The sequence came from a man aged 25 to 40 in good health and CMV-seropositive. The CDR3 spells CASSRSLSSSYNEQFF. The CDR3 nucleotides read TGTGCCAGTAGTAGGAGCCTTTCGAGCTCCTACAATGAGCAGTTCTTC.